A single sample gave rise to the 20 T cell receptor beta chains below, sequenced in a study of blood T cell repertoires in COVID-19. Method: immunoSEQ multiplex PCR; TCRdb's copy keeps in-frame clones and lacks some. The data show 100,000 or so clones, 80% seen once. Sequenced input: peripheral blood. Receptors were obtained from a human donor in a cohort sampled during active COVID-19.

The chain links TRBV6-6 to TRBJ2-7, with D uncertain. CDR3 size: 14 residues. V lost 6 bases and J lost 3, with 15 bases in between. Germline CDR1 is MNHNY and CDR2 is SVGAGI (reference sequence). In DNA, the CDR3 is TGTGCCAGCAGGACCGGAGCCGGCCGCTACGAGCAGTACTTC. Translation gives CASRTGAGRYEQYF.

The chain joins TRBV6-1 to TRBJ1-2; D not resolved. Deletions cut 2 bases from V and 4 bases from J, with 14 bases between. Per the germline V gene, CDR1 is MNHNS and CDR2 is SASEGT. The CDR3 has 15 amino acids. The CDR3 reads CASSETPFGRYGYTF. CDR3 sequence (DNA): TGTGCCAGCAGTGAAACCCCATTTGGGCGCTATGGCTACACCTTC.

The rearrangement joins TRBV1 to TRBJ2-7; the tabulated D call, TRBD2, remains unverified against the DNA. TRBV1 is a pseudogene. The CDR3 extends over 16 amino acids. CDR3 sequence: CTGGTSPKSRGYEQYF. The CDR3 nucleotides are TGCACCGGAGGGACTAGCCCCAAGAGTCGAGGCTACGAGCAGTACTTC.

The rearrangement uses TRBV7-3 and TRBJ2-7; possibly TRBD2 for D (6 bases). The CDR3 consists of 14 residues. V was trimmed by 0 bases and J by 6 bases, leaving 12 bases between them. The germline CDR1 and CDR2 sequences are SGHTA and FQGTGA. CDR3 residues: CASSLTPGEGEQYF. Written as DNA, the CDR3 is TGTGCCAGCAGCTTAACCCCGGGGGAAGGCGAGCAGTACTTC. The variable domain in full, completed from reference TRBV7-3 and TRBJ2-7, reads GAGVSQTPSNKVTEKGKYVELRCDPISGHTALYWYRQSLGQGPEFLIYFQGTGAADDSGLPNDRFFAVRPEGSVSTLKIQRTERGDSAVYLCASSLTPGEGEQYFGPGTRLTVT.

The chain uses TRBV2 and TRBJ2-5; no clear D gene. Germline V CDR1 and CDR2: SNHLY, FYNNEI. Deletions cut 2 bases from V and 5 bases from J, with 6 bases between. The CDR3 is 12 residues long. CDR3 sequence (DNA): TGTGCCAGCAGTGAACTGCGGGAGACCCAGTACTTC. Its translation: CASSELRETQYF.

This clone occurred once. The rearrangement uses TRBV27 and TRBJ2-4; 8 bases line up with TRBD1. Trimming cost V 2 bases and J 4 bases; bases outside gene matches: 4. Germline V CDR1 and CDR2: MNHEY, SMNVEV (reference sequence). CDR3 size: 15 residues. CDR3 nucleotide sequence: TGTGCCAGCAGTTTAGTCGGACAGGGAAAAAACATTCAGTACTTC. Its protein is CASSLVGQGKNIQYF.

The chain is built from TRBV4-1 and TRBJ1-6; TRBD1 matches 10 bases. V trimming: 6 bases; J trimming: 7 bases; junction bases outside the gene matches: 12. The germline CDR1 and CDR2 sequences are MGHRA and YSYEKL. The CDR3 loop spans 17 amino acids. The CDR3 here is CASRQPGTGALNSPLHF. CDR3 bases: TGCGCCAGCAGACAACCCGGGACAGGGGCCCTAAATTCACCCCTCCACTTT.

V and J are TRBV19 and TRBJ2-3, with D uncertain. V lost 3 bases to trimming and J lost 5 bases, with 3 bases between them. From germline, CDR1 is LNHDA and CDR2 SQIVND (reference sequence). CDR3 length equals 11 residues. CDR3: CASSIGDTQYF. DNA of the CDR3: TGTGCCAGTAGTATCGGAGATACGCAGTATTTT. Combining the CDR3 with reference TRBV19 and TRBJ2-3 gives the whole variable domain DGGITQSPKYLFRKEGQNVTLSCEQNLNHDAMYWYRQDPGQGLRLIYYSQIVNDFQKGDIAEGYSVSREKKESFPLTVTSAQKNPTAFYLCASSIGDTQYFGPGTRLTVL.

The chain recombines TRBV30 with TRBJ1-2, with 8 bases fitting TRBD1. The CDR3 length is 13 residues. Germline assignment: CDR1 GTSNPN and CDR2 SVGIG (reference sequence). Trimming cost V 1 base and J 4 bases; bases outside gene matches: 2. The CDR3 here is CAWSATGGYGYTF. The CDR3 DNA reads TGTGCCTGGAGTGCCACAGGGGGCTATGGCTACACCTTC.

This clone showed up just once. The CDR3 DNA reads as TGTGCCAGCAGTTTAGGGACAGGGAACCACGAGCAGTACTTC. Translated, it gives CASSLGTGNHEQYF. The rearrangement uses TRBV28 and TRBJ2-7, with 9 bases lining up with TRBD1. Germline V lookup: CDR1 MDHEN, CDR2 SYDVKM. The trim removed 2 bases at V and 5 bases at J, leaving 4 bases unmatched. CDR3 length: 14 residues.

This clone has a single count. The chain uses TRBV5-1 and TRBJ2-1, with TRBD2 matching 9 bases. J lost 9 bases, V lost 2 bases, and 15 bases had no gene match. Germline V lookup: CDR1 SGHRS, CDR2 YFSETQ. The CDR3 extends over 17 amino acids. The CDR3 DNA reads TGCGCCAGCAGCTTAGAGATAGCGGGAGCTGCTGGTAGTGAGCAGTTCTTC. Translated: CASSLEIAGAAGSEQFF. Full variable domain (missing parts from reference TRBV5-1 and TRBJ2-1): KAGVTQTPRYLIKTRGQQVTLSCSPISGHRSVSWYQQTPGQGLQFLFEYFSETQRNKGNFPGRFSGRQFSNSRSEMNVSTLELGDSALYLCASSLEIAGAAGSEQFFGPGTRLTVL.

This chain connects TRBV7-9 to TRBJ1-2; 8 bases fit TRBD1. The CDR3 covers 16 residues. CDR1 is SEHNR, CDR2 FQNEAQ, per germline (reference sequence). The J segment lost 2 bases and the V segment lost 4 bases, leaving 9 bases of the junction unmatched. The CDR3 nucleotides read TGTGCCAGCAGCTCAGCCGGACAGGGAAAAAACTATGGCTACACCTTC. Translating gives CASSSAGQGKNYGYTF.

This sequence joins TRBV5-1 and TRBJ2-7; 12 bases are shared with TRBD2. J lost 5 bases, V lost 1 base, and 4 bases had no gene match. Germline V gives CDR1 SGHRS, CDR2 YFSETQ. This CDR3 has 15 residues. CDR3 sequence (DNA): TGCGCCAGCAGCTTGCTAGCGGGAGGGCCCAACGAGCAGTACTTC. Protein: CASSLLAGGPNEQYF.

The V and J genes are TRBV28 and TRBJ2-2; maybe TRBD1 (6 bases). V was pared by 5 bases and J by 8 bases, with 18 bases between. Germline assignment: CDR1 MDHEN and CDR2 SYDVKM. The CDR3 consists of 15 residues. CDR3 region: CASSPFGQTMGELFF. The CDR3 nucleotides are TGTGCCAGCAGTCCCTTCGGACAGACTATGGGGGAGCTGTTTTTT.

The chain combines TRBV28 with TRBJ2-7, with D possibly being TRBD2 (6 bases). The CDR3 totals 13 residues. Trimming took off 9 bases at V and 4 bases at J, with 16 bases between the two ends. Germline loops: CDR1 MDHEN, CDR2 SYDVKM. The CDR3 loop reads CASEPGTPYEQYF. The CDR3 DNA is TGTGCCAGTGAACCCGGGACTCCGTACGAGCAGTACTTC.

The rearrangement joins TRBV12-3 or TRBV12-4 to TRBJ1-5; D gene uncertain. V lost 5 bases and J 5 bases, leaving 10 bases between the germline ends. CDR3 length: 13 residues. DNA of the CDR3: TGTGCCAGCAGTCCCACTCGGGATCAGCCCCAGCATTTT. Translating it yields CASSPTRDQPQHF.

V is TRBV7-9 and J is TRBJ2-7; D is unresolved. The CDR3 extends over 13 amino acids. Trimming pared 1 base from V and 1 base from J, leaving 5 bases between. CDR1 SEHNR and CDR2 FQNEAQ come from the germline V gene (reference sequence). The CDR3 coding sequence is TGTGCCAGCAGCTTAGGCAGATCCTACGAGCAGTACTTC. Amino acid sequence: CASSLGRSYEQYF.

The rearrangement links TRBV28 to TRBJ2-7; 12 bases map to TRBD1. This CDR3 spans 14 amino acids. Germline loops: CDR1 MDHEN, CDR2 SYDVKM. V was clipped by 6 bases and J by 7 bases; unmatched bases: 7. The CDR3: CASRTRDRGQEQYF. As DNA, the CDR3 is TGTGCCAGCAGGACCCGGGACAGGGGGCAAGAGCAGTACTTC.

The V gene is TRBV19, the J gene TRBJ2-5; D call uncertain. The CDR3 extends over 14 amino acids. Germline V gene data show CDR1 as LNHDA and CDR2 as SQIVND (reference sequence). Trimming stripped 3 bases from V and 3 bases from J, with 11 bases between. Here the CDR3 reads CASSMRRVKETQYF. For the CDR3, the DNA is TGTGCCAGTAGTATGAGACGGGTTAAAGAGACCCAGTACTTC.

The chain employs TRBV13 and TRBJ1-1; D not resolved. The germline V and J ends were trimmed by 5 bases and 1 base, with 14 bases remaining between them. Per germline, CDR1 PRHDT and CDR2 FYEKMQ (reference sequence). This CDR3 has 15 amino acids. The CDR3 reads CASSRMAASNTEAFF. The CDR3 region has the DNA TGTGCCAGCAGCCGAATGGCGGCCTCGAACACTGAAGCTTTCTTT. Full variable domain (remainder filled in from reference TRBV13 and TRBJ1-1): AAGVIQSPRHLIKEKRETATLKCYPIPRHDTVYWYQQGPGQDPQFLISFYEKMQSDKGSIPDRFSAQQFSDYHSELNMSSLELGDSALYFCASSRMAASNTEAFFGQGTRLTVV.